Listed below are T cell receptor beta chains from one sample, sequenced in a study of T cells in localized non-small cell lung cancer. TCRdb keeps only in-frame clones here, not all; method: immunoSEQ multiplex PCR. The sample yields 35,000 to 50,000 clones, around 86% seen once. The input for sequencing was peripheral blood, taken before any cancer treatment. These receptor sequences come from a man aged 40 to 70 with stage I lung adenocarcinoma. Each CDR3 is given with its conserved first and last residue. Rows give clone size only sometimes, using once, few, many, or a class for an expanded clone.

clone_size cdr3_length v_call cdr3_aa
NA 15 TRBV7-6 CASSEDRSSYNEQFF
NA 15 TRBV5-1 CASSLAPDSGNTIYF
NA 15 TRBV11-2 CASSFGVAGAETQYF
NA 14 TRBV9 CASSPRQDVGWAFF
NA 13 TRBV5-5 CASSLRADQPQHF
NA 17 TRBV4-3 CASSLSVTGASAAEAFF
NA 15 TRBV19 CASSGWTKNTGELFF
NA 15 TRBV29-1 CSVAQLAGRKDTQYF
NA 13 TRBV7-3 CASSLGTNTEAFF
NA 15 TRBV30 CAWSVSGSSTDTQYF
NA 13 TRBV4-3 CASSQAPTGELFF
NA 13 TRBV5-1 CASRASSYNEQFF
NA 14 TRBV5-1 CASSWTGINEKLFF
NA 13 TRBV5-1 CASSFQGNTEAFF
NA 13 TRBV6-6 CATKGTGNQPQHF
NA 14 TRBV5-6 CASSSRWGSYEQYF
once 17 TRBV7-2 CASSSSSVRRLGYGYTF
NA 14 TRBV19 CASSPTGVNQPQHF
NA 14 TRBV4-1 CASSQDRDIQPQHF
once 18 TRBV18 CASSPAPGQGNSPYEQYF
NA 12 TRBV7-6 CASSLPQGTQYF
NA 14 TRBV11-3 CASSFGGDVDEQFF
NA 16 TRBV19 CASSTGVPNQGHEQYF
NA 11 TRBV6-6 CASTVGYEQYF
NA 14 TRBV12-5 CASAADGSSYEQYF
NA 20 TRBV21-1 CASSNRYSTGSRRPNTEAFF
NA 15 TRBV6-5 CASTPTGARKNIQYF
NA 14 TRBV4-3 CASSLHPGTYGYTF
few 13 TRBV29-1 CSVIGGRATEAFF
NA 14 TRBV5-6 CASNSGNRIYEQYF
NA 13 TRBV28 CASSMDTLGPQHF
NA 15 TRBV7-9 CASSLVFGAASEQFF
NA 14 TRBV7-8 CASSLLGGGETQYF
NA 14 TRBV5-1 CASSLGTGNEKLFF
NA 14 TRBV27 CASSLGQGRQPQHF
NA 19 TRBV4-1 CASSGWSAVKKGSYHEQYF
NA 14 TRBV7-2 CASRPGQMNTEAFF
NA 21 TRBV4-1 CASSLSTFPGLAGEGTDTQYF
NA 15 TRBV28 CASSLRGAGYNEQFF
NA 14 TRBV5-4 CASSYGLDSYEQYF
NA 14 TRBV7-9 CASSNLAGGHEQYF
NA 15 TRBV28 CASSLRGSPPYEQYF
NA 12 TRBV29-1 CSVENRAYEQYF
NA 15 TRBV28 CASSFEQGNYNEQFF
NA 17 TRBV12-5 CASGLELAGGPINEQFF
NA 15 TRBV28 CASSSTGLGDTEAFF
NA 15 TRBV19 CASSRRVAGGNEQFF
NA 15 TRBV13 CASSFGTGPGDTQYF
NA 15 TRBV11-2 CASSLEPSGTGEQYF
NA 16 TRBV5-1 CASSPGQVATNEKLFF
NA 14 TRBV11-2 CASSLEAGQGTQYF
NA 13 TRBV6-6 CASSMDSNYGYTF
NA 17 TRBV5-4 CASSLGGGHRVGGTIYF
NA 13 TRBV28 CASSFVGVYGYTF
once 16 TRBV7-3 CASSLSGTGAGDTQYF
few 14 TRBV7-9 CASSSRQAGNTIYF
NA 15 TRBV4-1 CASSQYTSVEDTQYF
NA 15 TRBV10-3 CAISERESYTGELFF
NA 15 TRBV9 CASSLRDFTYNEQFF
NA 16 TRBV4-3 CASSQDGGRLTGELFF